This T cell receptor (beta chain) derives from a study of T-cell memory formation after mild COVID-19. Overall study results and limits: There were some responding clones in pre-infection memory, which suggested that cross-reactive memory had joined. Shrinking CD4+ clones were chiefly CM and EM; CD8+ ones were chiefly EMRA. There was no confirmation that second-wave clones peaking on day 37 were SARS-CoV-2 specific.

To note about this clonotype: Its specificity is unknown.

Each CDR3 protein gets one entry after TCRdb re-called the 5' RACE reads with MiXCR. Of some 350,000 distinct CDR3 sequences in the sample, 15% to 20% were seen once. This CDR3 comprises 15 residues. V lost 3 bases, J lost 7 bases, and 10 bases stayed unmatched. The V gene's germline CDR1 is SGHNT and CDR2 YYREEE (reference sequence). The origin of this receptor is a man younger than 35 who had mild COVID-19 (a few samples of this study predate the infection). Cell type and time point are not known. The chain has TRBV5-4 and TRBJ1-2; 9 nucleotides agree with TRBD1. The sequenced sample consisted of PBMCs or a T cell subset sorted from them (not recorded which). For the CDR3, the DNA is TGTGCCAGCAGCTGGGACAGGGAAAGTTCGGCTGGCTACACCTTC. This encodes CASSWDRESSAGYTF.